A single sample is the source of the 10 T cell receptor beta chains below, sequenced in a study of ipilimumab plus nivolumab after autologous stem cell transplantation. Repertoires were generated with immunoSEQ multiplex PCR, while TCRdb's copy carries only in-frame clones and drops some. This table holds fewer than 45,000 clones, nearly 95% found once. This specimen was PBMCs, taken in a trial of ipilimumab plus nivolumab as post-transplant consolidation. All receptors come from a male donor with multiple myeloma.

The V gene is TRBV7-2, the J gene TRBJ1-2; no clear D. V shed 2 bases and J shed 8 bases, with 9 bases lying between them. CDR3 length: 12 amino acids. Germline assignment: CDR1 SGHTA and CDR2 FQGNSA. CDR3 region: CASSLFPGGYTF. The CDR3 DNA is TGTGCCAGCAGCTTATTTCCGGGGGGCTACACCTTC. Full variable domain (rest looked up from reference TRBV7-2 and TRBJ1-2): GAGVSQSPSNKVTEKGKDVELRCDPISGHTALYWYRQSLGQGLEFLIYFQGNSAPDKSGLPSDRFSAERTGGSVSTLTIQRTQQEDSAVYLCASSLFPGGYTFGSGTRLTVV.

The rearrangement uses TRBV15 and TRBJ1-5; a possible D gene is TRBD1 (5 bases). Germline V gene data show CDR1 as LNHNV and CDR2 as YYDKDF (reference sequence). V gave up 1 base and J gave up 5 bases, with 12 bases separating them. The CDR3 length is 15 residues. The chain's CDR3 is CATSRVIQGHQPQHF. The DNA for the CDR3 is TGTGCCACCAGCAGAGTTATCCAGGGACATCAGCCCCAGCATTTT.

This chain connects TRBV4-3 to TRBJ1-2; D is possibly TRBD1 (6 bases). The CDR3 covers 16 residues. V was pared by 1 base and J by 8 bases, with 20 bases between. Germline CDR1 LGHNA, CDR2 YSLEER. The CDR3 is CASSQVAGHRMEGYTF. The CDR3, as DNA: TGCGCCAGCAGCCAAGTTGCGGGACACCGGATGGAGGGCTACACCTTC.

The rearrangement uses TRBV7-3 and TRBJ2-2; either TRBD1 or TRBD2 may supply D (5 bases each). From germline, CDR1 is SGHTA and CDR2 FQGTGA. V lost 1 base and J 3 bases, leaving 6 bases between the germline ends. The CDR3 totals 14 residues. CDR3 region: CASSLRGDTGELFF. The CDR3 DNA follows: TGTGCCAGCAGCTTAAGAGGGGACACCGGGGAGCTGTTTTTT.

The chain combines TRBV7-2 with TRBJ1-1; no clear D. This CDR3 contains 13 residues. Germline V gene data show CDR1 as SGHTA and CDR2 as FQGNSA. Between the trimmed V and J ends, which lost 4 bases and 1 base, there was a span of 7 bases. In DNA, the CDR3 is TGTGCCAGCAGCTCCCAGCCGAACACTGAAGCTTTCTTT. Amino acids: CASSSQPNTEAFF.

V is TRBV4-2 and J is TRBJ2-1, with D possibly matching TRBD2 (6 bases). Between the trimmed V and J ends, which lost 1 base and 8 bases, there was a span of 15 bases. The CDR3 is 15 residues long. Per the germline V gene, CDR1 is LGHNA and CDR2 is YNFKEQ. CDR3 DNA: TGTGCCAGCAGCCAAGTTGTGACGGGGGAGTATGAGCAGTTCTTC. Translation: CASSQVVTGEYEQFF.

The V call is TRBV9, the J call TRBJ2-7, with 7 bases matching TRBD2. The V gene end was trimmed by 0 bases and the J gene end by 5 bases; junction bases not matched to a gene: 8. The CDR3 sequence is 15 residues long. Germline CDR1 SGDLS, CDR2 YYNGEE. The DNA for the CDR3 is TGTGCCAGCAGCGTAGGGCCAGCGGGGAGGGACGAGCAGTACTTC. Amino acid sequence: CASSVGPAGRDEQYF.

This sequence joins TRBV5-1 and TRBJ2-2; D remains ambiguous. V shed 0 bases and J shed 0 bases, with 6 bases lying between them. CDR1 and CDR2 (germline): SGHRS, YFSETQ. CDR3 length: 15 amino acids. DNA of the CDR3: TGCGCCAGCAGCTTGGGGCCAGCGAACACCGGGGAGCTGTTTTTT. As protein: CASSLGPANTGELFF.

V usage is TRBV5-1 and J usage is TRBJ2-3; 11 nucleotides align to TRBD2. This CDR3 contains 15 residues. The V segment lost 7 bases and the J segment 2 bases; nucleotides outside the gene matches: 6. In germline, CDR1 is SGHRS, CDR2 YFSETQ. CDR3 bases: TGCGCCAGCTTCCTAGCGGGAGGAGTCACAGATACGCAGTATTTT. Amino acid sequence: CASFLAGGVTDTQYF. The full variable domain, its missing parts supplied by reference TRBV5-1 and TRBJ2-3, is KAGVTQTPRYLIKTRGQQVTLSCSPISGHRSVSWYQQTPGQGLQFLFEYFSETQRNKGNFPGRFSGRQFSNSRSEMNVSTLELGDSALYLCASFLAGGVTDTQYFGPGTRLTVL.

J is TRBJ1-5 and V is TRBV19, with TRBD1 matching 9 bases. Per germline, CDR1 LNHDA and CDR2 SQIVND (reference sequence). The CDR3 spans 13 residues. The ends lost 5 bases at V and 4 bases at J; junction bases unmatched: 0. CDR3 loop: CASSDRGNQPQHF. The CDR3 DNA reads TGTGCCAGTAGTGACAGGGGGAATCAGCCCCAGCATTTT.